This TCR beta chain emerged from a study of sequential checkpoint blockade in melanoma. Across the study: Arm A got nivolumab then ipilimumab; arm B the reverse, 1:1.

A word on this clone: Different DNA sequences within this sample yield the same CDR3.

Treatment described: randomized to nivolumab then ipilimumab (arm A) or the reverse (arm B). DNA-damaging chemotherapy had not been given to any patient beforehand. From thawed PBMCs, live CD3+CD8+ cells negative for CD19 and CD56 were sorted. Germline CDR1 reads MGHDK; CDR2 reads SYGVNS. V gave up 6 bases and J gave up 3 bases, with 15 bases separating them. The CDR3 loop spans 14 amino acids. TCRdb keeps only in-frame clones here, not all; method: immunoSEQ multiplex PCR. In the table there are 15,000 to 20,000 clones, around two thirds of which are singletons. The source was CD8+ T cells sorted from blood (inferred from file names), collected from a patient given nivolumab and ipilimumab in sequence. This chain links TRBV25-1 with TRBJ2-7, with D possibly TRBD1 on 6 matching bases. This TCR derives from a human donor with melanoma. As DNA, the CDR3 is TGTGCCAGCAGGGGGCATGGGGGACACTACGAGCAGTACTTC. Translating gives CASRGHGGHYEQYF.